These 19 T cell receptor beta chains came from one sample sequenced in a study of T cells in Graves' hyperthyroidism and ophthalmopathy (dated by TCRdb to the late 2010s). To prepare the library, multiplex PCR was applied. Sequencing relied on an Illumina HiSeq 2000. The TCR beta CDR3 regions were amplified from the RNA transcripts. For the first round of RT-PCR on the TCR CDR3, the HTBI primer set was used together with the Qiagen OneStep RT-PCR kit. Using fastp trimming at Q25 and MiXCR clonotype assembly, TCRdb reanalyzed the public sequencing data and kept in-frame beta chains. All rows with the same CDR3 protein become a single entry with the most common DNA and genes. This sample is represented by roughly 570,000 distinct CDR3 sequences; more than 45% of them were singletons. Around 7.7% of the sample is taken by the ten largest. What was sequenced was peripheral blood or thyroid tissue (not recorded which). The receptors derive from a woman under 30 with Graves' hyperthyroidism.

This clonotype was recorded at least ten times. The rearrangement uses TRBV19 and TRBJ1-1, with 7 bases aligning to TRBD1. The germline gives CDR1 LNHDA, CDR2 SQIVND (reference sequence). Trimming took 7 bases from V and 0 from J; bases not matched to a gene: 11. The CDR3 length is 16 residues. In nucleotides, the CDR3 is TGTGCCAGTACCAACCTCCTACAGGGGATGAACACTGAAGCTTTCTTT. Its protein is CASTNLLQGMNTEAFF.

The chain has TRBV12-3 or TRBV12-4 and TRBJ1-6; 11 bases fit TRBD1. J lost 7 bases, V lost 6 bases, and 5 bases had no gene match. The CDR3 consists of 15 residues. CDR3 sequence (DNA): TGTGCCAGCAGCCCGGACAGGGGGCGGAATTCACCCCTCCACTTT. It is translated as CASSPDRGRNSPLHF.

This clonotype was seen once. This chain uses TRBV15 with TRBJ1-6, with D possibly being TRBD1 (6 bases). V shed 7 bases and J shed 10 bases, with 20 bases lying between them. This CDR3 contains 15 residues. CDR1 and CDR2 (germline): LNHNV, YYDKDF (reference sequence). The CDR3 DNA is TGTGCCACCACCGTACACCGGGACAAGGTCTCACCCCTCCACTTT. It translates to CATTVHRDKVSPLHF.

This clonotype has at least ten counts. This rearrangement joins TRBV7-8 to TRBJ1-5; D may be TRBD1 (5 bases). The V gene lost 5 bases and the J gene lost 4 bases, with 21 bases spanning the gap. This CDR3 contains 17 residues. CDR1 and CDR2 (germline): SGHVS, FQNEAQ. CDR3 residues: CASSPPRVGPANQPQHF. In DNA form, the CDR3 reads TGTGCCAGCAGCCCCCCAAGGGTGGGACCTGCGAATCAGCCCCAGCATTTT.

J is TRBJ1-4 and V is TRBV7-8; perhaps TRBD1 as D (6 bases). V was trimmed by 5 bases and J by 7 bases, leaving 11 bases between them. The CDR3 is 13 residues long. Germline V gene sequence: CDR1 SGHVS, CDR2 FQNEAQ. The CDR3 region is CASSTGHTEKLFF. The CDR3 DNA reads TGTGCCAGCAGCACGGGACACACTGAAAAACTGTTTTTT.

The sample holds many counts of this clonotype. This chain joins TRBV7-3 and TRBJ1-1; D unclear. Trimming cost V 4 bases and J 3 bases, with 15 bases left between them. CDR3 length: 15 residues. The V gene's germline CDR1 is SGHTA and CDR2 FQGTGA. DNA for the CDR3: TGTGCCAGCAGCTCAGAACTGGATAGCTACACTGAAGCTTTCTTT. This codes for CASSSELDSYTEAFF.

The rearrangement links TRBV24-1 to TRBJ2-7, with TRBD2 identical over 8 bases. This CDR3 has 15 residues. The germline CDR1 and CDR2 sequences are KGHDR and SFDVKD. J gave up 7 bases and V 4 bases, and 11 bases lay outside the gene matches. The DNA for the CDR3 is TGTGCCACCAGTGAAGAAGCGGGAGTACACAATGAGCAGTACTTC. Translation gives CATSEEAGVHNEQYF.

Here the CDR3 reads CAISELETNEKLFF. The CDR3 DNA reads TGTGCCATCAGTGAATTGGAAACTAATGAAAAACTGTTTTTT. The chain recombines TRBV10-3 with TRBJ1-4; no definite D call. The germline gives CDR1 ENHRY, CDR2 SYGVKD. The germline V and J ends were trimmed by 3 bases and 1 base, with 6 bases remaining between them. CDR3 size: 14 residues.

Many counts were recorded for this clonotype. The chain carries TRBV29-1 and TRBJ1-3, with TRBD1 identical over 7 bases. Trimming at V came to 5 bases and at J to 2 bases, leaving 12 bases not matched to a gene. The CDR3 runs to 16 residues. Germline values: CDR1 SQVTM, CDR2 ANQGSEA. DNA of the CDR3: TGCAGCGTTAGTTACAGGGACAGTCTCCCTGGAAACACCATATATTTT. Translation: CSVSYRDSLPGNTIYF. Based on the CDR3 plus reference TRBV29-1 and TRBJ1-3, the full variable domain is SAVISQKPSRDICQRGTSLTIQCQVDSQVTMMFWYRQQPGQSLTLIATANQGSEATYESGFVIDKFPISRPNLTFSTLTVSNMSPEDSSIYLCSVSYRDSLPGNTIYFGEGSWLTVV.

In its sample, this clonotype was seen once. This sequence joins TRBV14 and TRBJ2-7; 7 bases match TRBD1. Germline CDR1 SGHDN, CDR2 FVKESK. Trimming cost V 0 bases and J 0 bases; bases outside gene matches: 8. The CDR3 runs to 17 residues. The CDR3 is CASSQEKLAGGSYEQYF. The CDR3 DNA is TGTGCCAGCAGCCAAGAAAAATTGGCAGGGGGCTCCTACGAGCAGTACTTC.

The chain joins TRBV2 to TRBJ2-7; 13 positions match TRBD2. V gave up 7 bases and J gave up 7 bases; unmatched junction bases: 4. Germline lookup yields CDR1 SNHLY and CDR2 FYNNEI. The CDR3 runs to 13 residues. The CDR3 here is CASKGLAGVEQYF. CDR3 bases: TGTGCCAGCAAAGGACTAGCGGGAGTTGAGCAGTACTTC.

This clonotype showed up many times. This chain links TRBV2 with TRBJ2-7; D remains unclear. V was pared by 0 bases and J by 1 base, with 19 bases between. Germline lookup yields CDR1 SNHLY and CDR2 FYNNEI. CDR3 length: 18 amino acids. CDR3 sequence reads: CASSEALRLGMESYEQYF. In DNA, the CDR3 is TGTGCCAGCAGTGAAGCGCTTCGGCTGGGAATGGAATCCTACGAGCAGTACTTC. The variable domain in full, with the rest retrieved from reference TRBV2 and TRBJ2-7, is EPEVTQTPSHQVTQMGQEVILRCVPISNHLYFYWYRQILGQKVEFLVSFYNNEISEKSEIFDDQFSVERPDGSNFTLKIRSTKLEDSAMYFCASSEALRLGMESYEQYFGPGTRLTVT.

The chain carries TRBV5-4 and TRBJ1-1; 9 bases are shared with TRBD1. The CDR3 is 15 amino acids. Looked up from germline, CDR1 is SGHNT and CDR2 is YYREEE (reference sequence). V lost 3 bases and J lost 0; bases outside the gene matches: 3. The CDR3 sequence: CASSSRDRVNTEAFF. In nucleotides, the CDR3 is TGTGCCAGCAGCTCTCGGGACAGGGTGAACACTGAAGCTTTCTTT. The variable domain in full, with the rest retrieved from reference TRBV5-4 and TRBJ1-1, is ETGVTQSPTHLIKTRGQQVTLRCSSQSGHNTVSWYQQALGQGPQFIFQYYREEENGRGNFPPRFSGLQFPNYSSELNVNALELDDSALYLCASSSRDRVNTEAFFGQGTRLTVV.

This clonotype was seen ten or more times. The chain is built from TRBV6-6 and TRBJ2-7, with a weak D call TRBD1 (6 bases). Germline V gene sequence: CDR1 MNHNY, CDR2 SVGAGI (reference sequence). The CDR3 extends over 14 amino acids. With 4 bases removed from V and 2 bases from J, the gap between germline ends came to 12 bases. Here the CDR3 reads CASSFGGSAYEQYF. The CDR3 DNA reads TGTGCCAGCAGTTTTGGGGGCTCGGCCTACGAGCAGTACTTC.

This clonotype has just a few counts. This CDR3 is CASSAGHLYGYTF. DNA for the CDR3: TGCGCCAGCAGCGCCGGACACCTCTATGGCTACACCTTC. The J gene is TRBJ1-2, the V gene TRBV5-1; possible D gene TRBD1, 5 bases. Germline CDR1 SGHRS, CDR2 YFSETQ. This CDR3 contains 13 residues. Trimming took off 4 bases at V and 4 bases at J, with 11 bases between the two ends.

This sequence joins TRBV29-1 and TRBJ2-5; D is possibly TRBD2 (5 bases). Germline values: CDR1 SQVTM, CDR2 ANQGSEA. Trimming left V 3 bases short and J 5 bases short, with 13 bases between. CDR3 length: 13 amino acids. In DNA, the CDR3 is TGCAGCGTTGACTACTGGCCGGGGGAGACCCAGTACTTC. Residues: CSVDYWPGETQYF.

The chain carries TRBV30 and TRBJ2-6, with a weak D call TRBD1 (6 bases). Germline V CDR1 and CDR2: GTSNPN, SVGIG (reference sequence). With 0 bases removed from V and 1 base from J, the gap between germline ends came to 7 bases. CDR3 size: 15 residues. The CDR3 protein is CAWSVGGSGANVLTF. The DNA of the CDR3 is TGTGCCTGGAGTGTAGGGGGATCTGGGGCCAACGTCCTGACTTTC. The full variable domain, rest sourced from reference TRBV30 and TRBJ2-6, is SQTIHQWPATLVQPVGSPLSLECTVEGTSNPNLYWYRQAAGRGLQLLFYSVGIGQISSEVPQNLSASRPQDRQFILSSKKLLLSDSGFYLCAWSVGGSGANVLTFGAGSRLTVL.

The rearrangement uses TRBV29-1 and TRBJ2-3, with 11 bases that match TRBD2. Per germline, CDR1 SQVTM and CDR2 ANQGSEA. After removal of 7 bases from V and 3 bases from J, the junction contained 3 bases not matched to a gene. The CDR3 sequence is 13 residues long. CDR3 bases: TGCAGCGCGACTAGCGGGAAAACAGATACGCAGTATTTT. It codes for CSATSGKTDTQYF.

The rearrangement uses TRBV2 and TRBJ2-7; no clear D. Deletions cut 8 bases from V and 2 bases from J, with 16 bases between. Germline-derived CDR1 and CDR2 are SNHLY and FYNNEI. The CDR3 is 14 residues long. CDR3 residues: CASVASLLTYEQYF. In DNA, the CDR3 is TGTGCCAGCGTTGCAAGTCTTCTGACCTACGAGCAGTACTTC.